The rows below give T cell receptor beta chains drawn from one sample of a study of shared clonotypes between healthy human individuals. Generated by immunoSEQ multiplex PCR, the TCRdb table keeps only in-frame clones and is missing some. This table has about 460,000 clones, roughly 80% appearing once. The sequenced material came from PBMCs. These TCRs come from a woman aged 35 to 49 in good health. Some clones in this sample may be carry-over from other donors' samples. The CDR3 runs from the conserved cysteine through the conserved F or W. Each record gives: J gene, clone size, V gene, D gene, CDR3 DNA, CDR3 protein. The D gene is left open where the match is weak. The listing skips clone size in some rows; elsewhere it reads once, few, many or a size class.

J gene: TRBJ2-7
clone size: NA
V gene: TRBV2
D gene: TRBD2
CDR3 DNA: TGTGCCAGCAGTGGCCTAGCGGGAGCCCTTGAAGAGCAGTACTTC
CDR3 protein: CASSGLAGALEEQYF

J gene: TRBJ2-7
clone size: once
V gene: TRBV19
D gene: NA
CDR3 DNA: TGTGCCAGTAGTGTTGGGTACGAGCAGTACTTC
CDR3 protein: CASSVGYEQYF

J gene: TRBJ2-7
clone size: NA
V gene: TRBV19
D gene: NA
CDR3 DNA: TGTGCCAGTAGTATAGGTAGGGGAGAACGCTACGAGCAGTACTTC
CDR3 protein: CASSIGRGERYEQYF

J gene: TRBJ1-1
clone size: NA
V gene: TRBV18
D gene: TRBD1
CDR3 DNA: TGTGCCAGCTCACAGACGACAGGGGTGAACACTGAAGCTTTCTTT
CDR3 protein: CASSQTTGVNTEAFF

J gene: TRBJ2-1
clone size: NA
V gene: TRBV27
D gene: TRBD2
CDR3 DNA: TGTGCCAGCAGTTTAGGGGTAGCGGGAGTTGATGAGCAGTTCTTC
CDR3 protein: CASSLGVAGVDEQFF

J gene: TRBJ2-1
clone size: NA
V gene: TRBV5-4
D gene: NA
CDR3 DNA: TGTGCCAGCAGCCCGAACGGGGGTTTTAAGTTCAATGAGCAGTTCTTC
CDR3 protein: CASSPNGGFKFNEQFF

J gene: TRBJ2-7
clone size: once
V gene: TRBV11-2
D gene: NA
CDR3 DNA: TGTGCCAGCAGCTTGACGGCCAGATACGAGCAGTACTTC
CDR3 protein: CASSLTARYEQYF

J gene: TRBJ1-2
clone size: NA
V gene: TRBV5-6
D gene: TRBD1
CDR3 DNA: TGTGCCAGCAGCTTGGGCGGGACAGGGGGCGGTGGCTACACCTTC
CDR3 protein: CASSLGGTGGGGYTF

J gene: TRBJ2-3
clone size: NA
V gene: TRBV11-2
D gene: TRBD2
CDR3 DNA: TGTGCCAGCAGCCGGGGGGGGACCACAGATACGCAGTATTTT
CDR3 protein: CASSRGGTTDTQYF

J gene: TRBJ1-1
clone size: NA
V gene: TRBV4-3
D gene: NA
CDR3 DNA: TGCGCCAGCAGCCAAGAGGCACAGCTTGAAGCTTTCTTT
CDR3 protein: CASSQEAQLEAFF

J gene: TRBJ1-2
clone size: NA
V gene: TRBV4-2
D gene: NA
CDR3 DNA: TGTGCCAGCAGCCAAGTCGGGCGGCTTGACTATGGCTACACCTTC
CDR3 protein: CASSQVGRLDYGYTF

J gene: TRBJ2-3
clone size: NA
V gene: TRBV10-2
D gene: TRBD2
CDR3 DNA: TGCGCCAGCAAGATAGCGGGAGGTAGCACAGATACGCAGTATTTT
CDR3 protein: CASKIAGGSTDTQYF

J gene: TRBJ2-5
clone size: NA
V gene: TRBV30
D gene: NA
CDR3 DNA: TGTGCCTGGAGTGTAGTTTCGGGGCGATCAGAGACCCAGTACTTC
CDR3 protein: CAWSVVSGRSETQYF

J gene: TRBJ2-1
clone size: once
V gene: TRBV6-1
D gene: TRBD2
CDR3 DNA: TGCGCCAGCAGCGGGAGCCCCTACAATGAGCAGTTCTTC
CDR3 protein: CASSGSPYNEQFF

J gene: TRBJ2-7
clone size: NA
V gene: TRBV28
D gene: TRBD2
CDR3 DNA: TGTGCCAGCAGCCCTCACTCACTAGCGGGAGGGCCGTACGAGCAGTACTTC
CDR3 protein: CASSPHSLAGGPYEQYF

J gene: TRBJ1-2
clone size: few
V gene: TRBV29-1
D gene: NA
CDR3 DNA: TGCAGCGTTACCCTCGGGTTTAGGTACACCTTC
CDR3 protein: CSVTLGFRYTF

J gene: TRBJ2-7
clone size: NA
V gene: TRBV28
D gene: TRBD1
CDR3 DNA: TGTGCCAGCAGCGAAAGGACAGGGTGGTCCTACGAGCAGTACTTC
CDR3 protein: CASSERTGWSYEQYF

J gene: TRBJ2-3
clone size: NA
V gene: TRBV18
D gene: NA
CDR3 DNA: TGTGCCAGCTCACCTAATCCAGGGAGGACCACAGATACGCAGTATTTT
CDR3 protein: CASSPNPGRTTDTQYF

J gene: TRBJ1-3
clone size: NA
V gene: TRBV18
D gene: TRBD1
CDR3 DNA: TGTGCCAGCTCACCAACTGGGACAGGTTCTGGAAACACCATATATTTT
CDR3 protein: CASSPTGTGSGNTIYF

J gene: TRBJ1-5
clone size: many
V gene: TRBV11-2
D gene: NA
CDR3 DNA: TGTGCCAGCAGCTTGGGGGTCGGACAGAGCAATCAGCCCCAGCATTTT
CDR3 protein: CASSLGVGQSNQPQHF

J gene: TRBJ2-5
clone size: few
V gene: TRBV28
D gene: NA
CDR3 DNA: TGTGCTGTAGGGTGGGGGAACCAAGAGACCCAGTACTTC
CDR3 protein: CAVGWGNQETQYF

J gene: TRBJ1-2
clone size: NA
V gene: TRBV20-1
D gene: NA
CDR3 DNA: TGCAGTGCCCCGCTAAACTATGGCTACACCTTC
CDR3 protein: CSAPLNYGYTF

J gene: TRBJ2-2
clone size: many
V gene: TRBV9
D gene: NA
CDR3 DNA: TGTGCCAGCAGCGTAGTCCAGGGCGGCGGGGAGCTGTTTTTT
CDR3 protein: CASSVVQGGGELFF

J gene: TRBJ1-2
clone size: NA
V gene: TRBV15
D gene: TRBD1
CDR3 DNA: TGTGCCACCAGCGGTACAGGGGGCGAATATGGCTACACCTTC
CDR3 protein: CATSGTGGEYGYTF

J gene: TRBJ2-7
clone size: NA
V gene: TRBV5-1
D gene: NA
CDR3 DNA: TGCGCCAGCAGCTTAGCGGGCGCGAAAAGTGAGCAGTACTTC
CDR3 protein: CASSLAGAKSEQYF

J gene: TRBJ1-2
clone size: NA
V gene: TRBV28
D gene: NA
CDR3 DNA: TGTGCCAGCAGCCTTTCCTCGGTCAGCTCTTATGGCTACACCTTC
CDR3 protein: CASSLSSVSSYGYTF

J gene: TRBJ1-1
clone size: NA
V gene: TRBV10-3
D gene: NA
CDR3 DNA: TGTGCCATCAGTCTATCTCCGGACACACTGAACACTGAAGCTTTCTTT
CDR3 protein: CAISLSPDTLNTEAFF